Listed below are T cell receptor beta chains from one sample, sequenced in a study of T cells after yellow fever vaccination. One entry per CDR3 protein results from TCRdb running MiXCR on the 5' RACE reads. The repertoire holds some 120,000 distinct CDR3 sequences, with more than 6% as singletons. Sequenced material: CD4+ T cells sorted from PBMCs, taken 9 to 10 days after the first yellow fever vaccination. These receptors all stem from a man between 18 and 35 years old who received the YFV17D yellow fever vaccine. Both conserved end residues are part of each CDR3. D genes are given only for firm matches. Clone size is given as once, few, many or a size class.

V	J	D	length	size	CDR3	DNA
TRBV5-1	TRBJ1-2	NA	12	many	CASSLDMDGYTF	TGCGCCAGCAGCTTGGATATGGATGGCTACACCTTC
TRBV3-1	TRBJ2-2	TRBD2	16	many	CASSPTAGANTGELFF	TGTGCCAGCAGTCCAACGGCGGGGGCGAACACCGGGGAGCTGTTTTTT
TRBV10-3	TRBJ1-1	NA	13	many	CAISESNSAQAFF	TGTGCCATCAGTGAGTCGAACAGTGCTCAAGCTTTCTTT
TRBV5-1	TRBJ2-1	TRBD1	12	many	CASRPDRGPQFF	TGCGCCAGCAGGCCTGACAGGGGTCCCCAGTTCTTC
TRBV7-8	TRBJ2-5	NA	13	many	CASSLPRQDSQYF	TGTGCCAGCAGCTTACCCCGACAGGACTCCCAGTACTTC
TRBV7-2	TRBJ1-1	NA	14	few	CASSLMGLGTEAFF	TGTGCCAGCAGCTTAATGGGGCTGGGCACTGAAGCTTTCTTT
TRBV12-3/TRBV12-4	TRBJ2-5	NA	15	few	CASSPLVQGGETQYF	TGTGCCAGCAGCCCTTTAGTACAGGGTGGAGAGACCCAGTACTTC
TRBV19	TRBJ2-7	TRBD1	15	many	CASSLQGPFSYEQYF	TGTGCCAGTAGCCTACAGGGGCCTTTCTCCTACGAGCAGTACTTC
TRBV14	TRBJ1-4	NA	19	many	CASSQAYGRSRATNEKLFF	TGTGCCAGCAGCCAGGCCTACGGGCGGTCCAGGGCAACTAATGAAAAACTGTTTTTT
TRBV30	TRBJ1-2	NA	11	many	CAWSVRWDTYF	TGTGCCTGGAGTGTACGGTGGGACACCTACTTC
TRBV11-2	TRBJ2-1	NA	19	many	CASSSPGLGSRVTYNEQFF	TGTGCCAGCAGCTCCCCTGGGTTGGGCTCAAGGGTGACCTACAATGAGCAGTTCTTC
TRBV7-2	TRBJ1-6	TRBD1	16	many	CASSPPGTGNNSPLHF	TGTGCCAGCAGCCCTCCCGGGACAGGGAATAATTCACCCCTCCACTTT
TRBV20-1	TRBJ1-3	NA	14	many	CSALAAVQGNTIYF	TGCAGTGCCCTGGCGGCAGTACAGGGAAACACCATATATTTT
TRBV10-1	TRBJ2-7	NA	13	many	CASSNRLGYEQYF	TGCGCCAGCAGTAACAGGCTTGGCTACGAGCAGTACTTC
TRBV5-5	TRBJ1-4	NA	14	many	CASSLMIANEKLFF	TGTGCCAGCAGCTTGATGATAGCTAATGAAAAACTGTTTTTT
TRBV11-1	TRBJ2-1	TRBD2	15	many	CASSALAGSYNEQFF	TGTGCCAGCAGCGCGCTAGCGGGGTCGTACAATGAGCAGTTCTTC
TRBV6-2/TRBV6-3	TRBJ2-7	NA	14	many	CASSRWTVSYEQYF	TGTGCCAGCAGTCGCTGGACCGTCTCCTACGAGCAGTACTTC
TRBV7-3	TRBJ2-5	NA	14	many	CASSPSGHQETQYF	TGTGCCAGCAGCCCCTCGGGTCACCAAGAGACCCAGTACTTC
TRBV20-1	TRBJ2-5	NA	11	few	CSAQGVETQYF	TGCAGTGCACAAGGAGTGGAGACCCAGTACTTC
TRBV4-3	TRBJ2-2	NA	16	many	CASSQESGTNTGELFF	TGCGCCAGCAGCCAAGAGTCAGGGACGAACACCGGGGAGCTGTTTTTT
TRBV15	TRBJ2-1	NA	18	many	CATSRDGSESSSYNEQFF	TGTGCCACCAGCAGAGATGGTTCAGAATCAAGCTCCTACAATGAGCAGTTCTTC
TRBV5-6	TRBJ2-4	NA	14	many	CASSLIGGQNIQYF	TGTGCCAGCAGCTTAATAGGGGGGCAAAACATTCAGTACTTC
TRBV6-4	TRBJ2-1	TRBD1	15	many	CASSSGQGGYNEQFF	TGTGCCAGCAGCAGTGGACAGGGGGGCTACAATGAGCAGTTCTTC
TRBV5-1	TRBJ2-7	NA	14	many	CASSSRVGGYEQYF	TGCGCCAGCAGTTCAAGGGTCGGAGGATACGAGCAGTACTTC